The 9 T cell receptor beta chains listed next were all sequenced from one sample in a study of blood T cell repertoires in COVID-19. The table came from immunoSEQ multiplex PCR; TCRdb's copy has only in-frame clones and leaves some out. This sample has 220,000 or so clones, with around 81% found just once. Sequencing was carried out using peripheral blood. These TCRs come from a woman aged 25-40 years who had recovered from COVID-19.

The chain is built from TRBV18 and TRBJ2-1; D is unclear. The V gene's germline CDR1 is KGHSH and CDR2 LQKENI. The CDR3 extends over 17 amino acids. V was trimmed by 0 bases and J by 0 bases, leaving 12 bases between them. The CDR3 DNA reads as TGTGCCAGCTCACCACCCAATATGCCCAGCTCCTACAATGAGCAGTTCTTC. This encodes CASSPPNMPSSYNEQFF.

The table lists this clone with a few counts. The chain recombines TRBV5-4 with TRBJ2-3, with 8 bases identical to TRBD2. Losses at the gene ends were 4 bases for V and 4 bases for J; bases not matched to a gene: 5. This CDR3 spans 14 amino acids. Germline CDR1 and CDR2: SGHNT and YYREEE (reference sequence). For the CDR3, the DNA is TGTGCCAGCAGCCCCGGGGGGGAGGCAGATACGCAGTATTTT. Translation: CASSPGGEADTQYF.

This clone was seen only once. CDR3 bases: TGTGCCAGCCGGTCGCAGGGTGGGTATGAGCAGTTCTTC. Residues: CASRSQGGYEQFF. This chain joins TRBV12-3 or TRBV12-4 and TRBJ2-1; tentative D call: TRBD1 (5 bases). V gave up 8 bases and J gave up 8 bases, with 16 bases separating them. The CDR3 is made up of 13 amino acids.

This rearrangement joins TRBV11-2 to TRBJ2-7; 9 bases align to TRBD2. V was pared by 8 bases and J by 4 bases, with 15 bases of the junction left unmatched. The CDR3 sequence is 16 residues long. Germline V gene data show CDR1 as SGHAT and CDR2 as FQNNGV. CDR3 nucleotides: TGTGCCAGCCTCGAGGCGGTGGCGGGAGGGGGATACGAGCAGTACTTC. Translation gives CASLEAVAGGGYEQYF.

The chain combines TRBV30 with TRBJ2-1; D not certain. Looked up from germline, CDR1 is GTSNPN and CDR2 is SVGIG (reference sequence). The V and J ends lost 2 bases and 9 bases respectively, with 11 bases between them. The CDR3 contains 12 residues. CDR3 coding DNA: TGTGCCTGGAGTCCGGCTCCGGGTGAGCAGTTCTTC. This translates into CAWSPAPGEQFF.

This clone was seen just once. The chain couples TRBV6-5 to TRBJ2-7, with 10 bases lining up with TRBD2. The CDR3 is 15 residues long. In germline, CDR1 is MNHEY, CDR2 SVGAGI. V lost 5 bases, J lost 3 bases, and 7 bases stayed unmatched. The CDR3 reads CASSLAGLADYEQYF. CDR3 bases: TGTGCCAGCAGTCTGGCTGGACTAGCGGACTACGAGCAGTACTTC.

The genes are TRBV2 and TRBJ2-7; TRBD1 matches at 8 bases. CDR1 is SNHLY and CDR2 is FYNNEI in the germline V gene. V shed 3 bases, J shed 7 bases, and the junction held 5 bases outside the gene matches. This CDR3 spans 13 amino acids. CDR3 nucleotides: TGTGCCAGCAGTGAGACAGGGGAAGGGGAGCAGTACTTC. Amino acids: CASSETGEGEQYF. Complete variable domain (other parts from reference TRBV2 and TRBJ2-7): EPEVTQTPSHQVTQMGQEVILRCVPISNHLYFYWYRQILGQKVEFLVSFYNNEISEKSEIFDDQFSVERPDGSNFTLKIRSTKLEDSAMYFCASSETGEGEQYFGPGTRLTVT.

This chain links TRBV21-1 with TRBJ1-6; the table's D call, TRBD1, has no DNA check behind it. TRBV21-1 is reported as a pseudogene. The CDR3 consists of 16 residues. Here the CDR3 reads CASSNTRDINNSPLHF. The CDR3 nucleotides read TGTGCCAGCAGCAACACCCGGGACATTAATAATTCACCCCTCCACTTT.

The table lists this clone with a count of one. V is TRBV5-4 and J is TRBJ2-3, with D possibly TRBD2 on 6 matching bases. The V end lost 2 bases, the J end lost 4 bases, and 11 bases lay between the germline ends. Germline V gives CDR1 SGHNT, CDR2 YYREEE (reference sequence). The CDR3 is made up of 14 amino acids. CDR3 in amino acids: CASSLREYSDTQYF. The DNA of the CDR3 is TGTGCCAGCAGCTTACGGGAGTACTCAGATACGCAGTATTTT.